The rows below give T cell receptor beta chains drawn from one sample of a study of cytomegalovirus exposure and HLA in healthy donors. The table came from immunoSEQ multiplex PCR; TCRdb's copy has only in-frame clones and leaves some out. The sample yields some 160,000 clones, under 85% seen once. Sequencing was performed on PBMCs. These receptors were collected from a woman in her 30s in good health and CMV-seronegative. Each CDR3 is given with its conserved first and last residue. D genes are given only for firm matches. Some rows have no size entry. The others give once, few or many, or a class for an expanded clone.

j_call v_call d_call clone_size cdr3_aa cdr3_nt
TRBJ1-1 TRBV4-1 TRBD1 NA CASSQEGTAYTEAFF TGCGCCAGCAGCCAAGAAGGGACAGCATACACTGAAGCTTTCTTT
TRBJ2-3 TRBV5-1 TRBD1 NA CASSFRDRVGTQYF TGCGCCAGCAGCTTCCGGGACAGGGTCGGTACGCAGTATTTT
TRBJ1-1 TRBV11-2 TRBD1 NA CASSLYPRGGEWAEAFF TGTGCCAGCAGCTTATACCCCCGAGGGGGCGAGTGGGCTGAAGCTTTCTTT
TRBJ1-3 TRBV7-9 NA NA CASSVPGSGNTIYF TGTGCCAGCAGCGTTCCCGGCTCTGGAAACACCATATATTTT
TRBJ2-5 TRBV9 NA NA CASSVLGTSEETQYF TGTGCCAGCAGCGTATTGGGGACTTCGGAAGAGACCCAGTACTTC
TRBJ2-7 TRBV5-1 TRBD1 NA CASSLAPGQGYEQYF TGCGCCAGCAGCTTGGCCCCTGGACAGGGCTACGAGCAGTACTTC
TRBJ1-5 TRBV6-5 NA NA CASRLQGRNQPQHF TGTGCCAGCAGACTACAGGGTCGAAATCAGCCCCAGCATTTT
TRBJ1-1 TRBV7-6 NA NA CASSLNPGLNTEAFF TGTGCCAGCAGCTTAAACCCGGGATTGAACACTGAAGCTTTCTTT
TRBJ1-2 TRBV28 TRBD1 NA CASSSQGAYNYGYTF TGTGCCAGCAGTAGCCAGGGGGCGTATAACTATGGCTACACCTTC
TRBJ1-6 TRBV6-5 TRBD1 NA CASSYEGRGKAPLHF TGTGCCAGCAGTTACGAGGGCAGGGGGAAGGCACCCCTCCACTTT
TRBJ2-3 TRBV6-5 NA NA CASRQGTDTQYF TGTGCCAGCAGACAGGGAACAGATACGCAGTATTTT
TRBJ1-4 TRBV6-5 NA NA CASSYSIGGEKLFF TGTGCCAGCAGTTACTCGATAGGGGGTGAAAAACTGTTTTTT
TRBJ1-2 TRBV29-1 NA NA CSVEGGTAYGYTF TGCAGCGTTGAGGGGGGGACGGCTTATGGCTACACCTTC
TRBJ1-2 TRBV6-5 NA NA CASSRAGDNYGYTF TGTGCCAGCAGTCGGGCGGGAGATAACTATGGCTACACCTTC
TRBJ1-5 TRBV30 TRBD1 NA CAWSTGTGGLQPQHF TGTGCCTGGAGTACCGGGACAGGGGGCCTTCAGCCCCAGCATTTT
TRBJ2-4 TRBV5-6 NA NA CASSLGPKNIQYF TGTGCCAGCAGCTTGGGGCCCAAAAACATTCAGTACTTC
TRBJ2-7 TRBV5-5 NA NA CASSLESGRSYEQYF TGTGCCAGCAGCTTGGAAAGCGGCAGGTCCTACGAGCAGTACTTC
TRBJ1-1 TRBV18 NA NA CASLGGGSPTEAFF TGTGCCAGCCTAGGGGGGGGTAGCCCCACTGAAGCTTTCTTT
TRBJ1-1 TRBV4-2 NA NA CASRTAAPFHALGNTEAFF TGTGCCAGTAGGACAGCAGCCCCTTTCCACGCCCTTGGGAACACTGAAGCTTTCTTT
TRBJ2-5 TRBV29-1 TRBD1 NA CSVPGGEALGETQYF TGCAGCGTCCCAGGGGGCGAGGCTCTGGGAGAGACCCAGTACTTC
TRBJ2-1 TRBV5-1 NA NA CASSLQETRYNEQFF TGCGCCAGCAGCTTACAGGAGACACGGTACAATGAGCAGTTCTTC
TRBJ1-1 TRBV2 NA medium-sized CASSFDRKAFF TGTGCCAGCAGCTTTGACAGGAAAGCTTTCTTT
TRBJ1-1 TRBV5-1 NA once CASSLAEEAEAFF TGCGCCAGCAGCTTGGCCGAGGAGGCTGAAGCTTTCTTT
TRBJ2-1 TRBV10-3 TRBD2 NA CATHSGGPYNEQFF TGTGCCACCCATAGCGGGGGGCCGTACAATGAGCAGTTCTTC
TRBJ1-2 TRBV6-5 NA few CASSLTRLSYGYTF TGTGCCAGCAGTTTAACACGACTGAGCTATGGCTACACCTTC
TRBJ1-5 TRBV28 NA once CASRRDTGWYQPQHF TGTGCCAGTCGCAGGGACACTGGATGGTACCAGCCCCAGCATTTT
TRBJ2-5 TRBV7-9 TRBD2 NA CASSFPGGETQYF TGTGCCAGCAGCTTCCCCGGGGGGGAGACCCAGTACTTC
TRBJ2-2 TRBV10-3 TRBD2 NA CAIRMAGGPTGELFF TGTGCCATCAGAATGGCGGGGGGGCCCACCGGGGAGCTGTTTTTT
TRBJ1-5 TRBV18 TRBD1 NA CASSPGTVVQPQHF TGTGCCAGCTCACCTGGGACAGTGGTTCAGCCCCAGCATTTT
TRBJ1-1 TRBV11-3 NA few CASSYARGGSPTEAFF TGTGCCAGCAGCTATGCGCGGGGGGGCTCGCCTACTGAAGCTTTCTTT
TRBJ2-1 TRBV19 TRBD1 NA CASSIGTGTVYNEQFF TGTGCCAGTAGTATTGGGACCGGGACAGTTTACAATGAGCAGTTCTTC
TRBJ2-2 TRBV7-6 NA NA CASSAGTHTGELFF TGTGCCAGCAGTGCCGGGACACACACCGGGGAGCTGTTTTTT
TRBJ1-1 TRBV5-1 NA NA CASSLGEGVAFF TGCGCCAGCAGCTTGGGAGAGGGGGTAGCTTTCTTT
TRBJ2-5 TRBV5-1 TRBD2 few CASSSYPGLVGETQYF TGCGCCAGCAGCTCTTACCCAGGACTAGTCGGAGAGACCCAGTACTTC
TRBJ1-5 TRBV2 NA NA CASQEGTGNQPQHF TGTGCCAGTCAGGAGGGCACTGGCAATCAGCCCCAGCATTTT
TRBJ1-1 TRBV2 NA NA CASSNRGGDTEAFF TGTGCCAGCAGTAATCGCGGTGGCGACACTGAAGCTTTCTTT
TRBJ1-1 TRBV19 NA NA CASSMAWTEAFF TGTGCCAGTAGTATGGCTTGGACTGAAGCTTTCTTT
TRBJ1-5 TRBV21-1 NA NA CASSKAPTGGKDGNQPQHF TGTGCCAGCAGCAAAGCGCCGACAGGGGGGAAGGATGGCAATCAGCCCCAGCATTTT
TRBJ2-1 TRBV6-5 TRBD1 once CASRLGQGSLLGQFF TGTGCCAGCAGACTGGGACAGGGATCCCTATTGGGGCAGTTCTTC
TRBJ1-5 TRBV27 TRBD1 NA CASSLKGAQPQHF TGTGCCAGCAGTTTGAAGGGGGCTCAGCCCCAGCATTTT
TRBJ1-1 TRBV5-1 NA many CASSLASMNTEAFF TGCGCCAGCAGCTTGGCAAGCATGAACACTGAAGCTTTCTTT
TRBJ2-7 TRBV6-5 NA NA CASSYSNLVYPYEQYF TGTGCCAGCAGTTACTCGAATCTGGTCTACCCCTACGAGCAGTACTTC
TRBJ2-3 TRBV6-5 NA NA CASSYAESNTQYF TGTGCCAGCAGTTACGCCGAGTCCAATACGCAGTATTTT
TRBJ2-4 TRBV7-2 TRBD1 NA CASAGDRGRNIQYF TGTGCCAGCGCGGGGGACAGGGGAAGGAACATTCAGTACTTC
TRBJ1-1 TRBV29-1 NA NA CSVGTALNTEAFF TGCAGCGTTGGGACAGCCTTGAACACTGAAGCTTTCTTT
TRBJ1-1 TRBV18 TRBD1 NA CASSPDRGQTEAFF TGTGCCAGCTCACCAGACAGGGGGCAGACTGAAGCTTTCTTT
TRBJ2-1 TRBV5-1 NA NA CASSLVAAYNEQFF TGCGCCAGCAGCTTGGTAGCGGCCTACAATGAGCAGTTCTTC
TRBJ2-3 TRBV5-4 TRBD2 NA CASSLRTSGDTQYF TGTGCCAGCAGCTTGAGGACTAGCGGAGATACGCAGTATTTT
TRBJ2-7 TRBV18 NA NA CASSPWTAYEQYF TGTGCCAGCTCACCCTGGACAGCTTACGAGCAGTACTTC
TRBJ2-2 TRBV9 TRBD1 NA CASSGTGGENTGELFF TGTGCCAGCAGCGGTACAGGGGGCGAAAACACCGGGGAGCTGTTTTTT
TRBJ2-5 TRBV7-8 NA NA CASSYQRATKETQYF TGTGCCAGCAGTTACCAGCGGGCAACCAAAGAGACCCAGTACTTC
TRBJ2-1 TRBV6-6 NA NA CASSYIDEQFF TGTGCCAGCAGTTACATCGATGAGCAGTTCTTC
TRBJ2-7 TRBV28 NA once CAGHKVAEDYEQYF TGTGCCGGCCATAAAGTGGCAGAAGACTACGAGCAGTATTTC